Listed below are T cell receptor beta chains from one sample, sequenced in a study of T cell repertoires in cytomegalovirus infection. Using its own MiXCR run on the reads, TCRdb lists one record per CDR3 protein. The table has some 900,000 distinct CDR3 sequences, about 31% seen once. These TCRs are of unknown antigen specificity. The sample consisted of cultured CD8+ T cells from PBMCs, taken from culture after CMV antigen stimulation. The receptors were gathered from a human donor in good health (CMV status not recorded). Some clones in this sample may be carry-over from other donors' samples. Each CDR3 is given with its conserved first and last residue. D genes are given only for firm matches. The size entry is marked missing in some rows and otherwise reads once, few, many or a size class.

j_call: TRBJ1-1; d_call: -; v_call: TRBV5-8; clone_size: -; cdr3_nt: TGTACCAGCAGCGAGTGGGGGGCGAGGGCCCTGAACACTGAAGCTTTCTTT; cdr3_aa: CTSSEWGARALNTEAFF
j_call: TRBJ1-2; d_call: -; v_call: TRBV4-1; clone_size: -; cdr3_nt: TGCGCCAGCAGTCAGTTGGGGAGTTCTGGCTACACCTTC; cdr3_aa: CASSQLGSSGYTF
j_call: TRBJ2-3; d_call: -; v_call: TRBV6-1; clone_size: many; cdr3_nt: TGTGCCAGCAGTGAAGGTGGGGGGGGCACCACAGATACGCAGTATTTT; cdr3_aa: CASSEGGGGTTDTQYF
j_call: TRBJ2-1; d_call: -; v_call: TRBV6-5; clone_size: -; cdr3_nt: TGTGCCAACAGTTACCTTTTCACGGGGGAGAATGAGCAGTTCTTC; cdr3_aa: CANSYLFTGENEQFF
j_call: TRBJ2-3; d_call: TRBD2; v_call: TRBV7-9; clone_size: few; cdr3_nt: TGTGCCAGCAGCGCCTCTAGCGGATCTAGCACAGATACGCAGTATTTT; cdr3_aa: CASSASSGSSTDTQYF
j_call: TRBJ1-5; d_call: -; v_call: TRBV15; clone_size: few; cdr3_nt: TGTGCCACCAGCAGAGATGCCCTAACAGGATTACTTGGCAATCAGCCCCAGCATTTT; cdr3_aa: CATSRDALTGLLGNQPQHF
j_call: TRBJ1-4; d_call: -; v_call: TRBV27; clone_size: few; cdr3_nt: TGTGCCAGCAGCCAGTGGCCTAATGAAAAACTGTTTTTT; cdr3_aa: CASSQWPNEKLFF
j_call: TRBJ2-2; d_call: TRBD1; v_call: TRBV6-1; clone_size: -; cdr3_nt: TGTGCCAGCAAAATTAGGACAGGGCATACCGGGGAGCTGTTTTTT; cdr3_aa: CASKIRTGHTGELFF
j_call: TRBJ1-6; d_call: -; v_call: TRBV4-2; clone_size: few; cdr3_nt: TGTGCCAGCAGCCAAGGGAGAAGGTCCCCCCTCACCCTCCACTTT; cdr3_aa: CASSQGRRSPLTLHF
j_call: TRBJ1-1; d_call: -; v_call: TRBV28; clone_size: few; cdr3_nt: TGTGCCAGCAGTTTATTGGAGAGCACTGAAGCTTTCTTT; cdr3_aa: CASSLLESTEAFF
j_call: TRBJ1-1; d_call: -; v_call: TRBV12-3/TRBV12-4; clone_size: many; cdr3_nt: TGTGCCAGCAGTTTAGTCTGGGGGACTGAAGCTTTCTTT; cdr3_aa: CASSLVWGTEAFF
j_call: TRBJ1-1; d_call: -; v_call: TRBV19; clone_size: -; cdr3_nt: TGTGCCAGTAGCTGGCGGCCATTGGTCTTCAACACTGAAGCTTTCTTT; cdr3_aa: CASSWRPLVFNTEAFF
j_call: TRBJ2-3; d_call: -; v_call: TRBV6-8; clone_size: -; cdr3_nt: TGTGCCAGCAGGTACCGGGCCCCTCTACTGGATACGCAGTATTTT; cdr3_aa: CASRYRAPLLDTQYF
j_call: TRBJ2-3; d_call: TRBD1; v_call: TRBV19; clone_size: -; cdr3_nt: TGTGCCAGTAGTACAATACAGGGGGTCGGAGATACGCAGTATTTT; cdr3_aa: CASSTIQGVGDTQYF
j_call: TRBJ2-5; d_call: -; v_call: TRBV9; clone_size: -; cdr3_nt: TGTGCCAGCAGCGCCCTGGGACTCCAAGAGACCCAGTACTTC; cdr3_aa: CASSALGLQETQYF
j_call: TRBJ1-6; d_call: -; v_call: TRBV7-6; clone_size: -; cdr3_nt: TGTGCCAGCAGCCAACAGGGCTTAGGAAATTCACCCCTCCACTTT; cdr3_aa: CASSQQGLGNSPLHF
j_call: TRBJ2-7; d_call: -; v_call: TRBV6-5; clone_size: few; cdr3_nt: TGTGCCAGCAGTTACCGAGGTTTAAACGAGCAGTACTTC; cdr3_aa: CASSYRGLNEQYF
j_call: TRBJ2-7; d_call: TRBD1; v_call: TRBV5-4; clone_size: -; cdr3_nt: TGTGCCAGCAGCGAGGACAGGGGGGGCCTCGTGGGGCAGTACTTC; cdr3_aa: CASSEDRGGLVGQYF
j_call: TRBJ2-5; d_call: -; v_call: TRBV27; clone_size: -; cdr3_nt: TGTGCCAGCAGTTCGGGGGCGGAAAAGACCCAGTACTTC; cdr3_aa: CASSSGAEKTQYF
j_call: TRBJ2-7; d_call: -; v_call: TRBV6-1; clone_size: few; cdr3_nt: TGTGCCAGCAGCGATTCAGGGACCGACCCCTACGAGCAGTACTTC; cdr3_aa: CASSDSGTDPYEQYF